Listed here are 27 T cell receptor beta chains from one sample, sequenced in a study of shared clonotypes between healthy human individuals. TCRdb's table, derived via immunoSEQ multiplex PCR, lists solely in-frame clones and lacks some. The table lists about 710,000 clones, 73% of them singletons. Sequenced: memory CD4+ T cells sorted from blood. Subset defined: CD45RA-negative fraction. These receptor sequences come from a woman under 40 in good health.

This clone was seen a few times. The chain is built from TRBV4-2 and TRBJ2-3, with a possible D match to TRBD2 (6 bases). Between the trimmed V and J ends, which lost 3 bases and 0 bases, there was a span of 16 bases. CDR3 length: 17 amino acids. Germline assignment: CDR1 LGHNA and CDR2 YNFKEQ. CDR3 DNA: TGTGCCAGCAGCCAGAGCCCCAACGGGGGTAGCACAGATACGCAGTATTTT. It translates to CASSQSPNGGSTDTQYF.

This chain connects TRBV11-1 to TRBJ1-1; the D is unclear. V lost 5 bases and J lost 0, with 7 bases in between. This CDR3 contains 13 residues. Germline V gene sequence: CDR1 SGHAT, CDR2 FQDESV (reference sequence). In DNA form, the CDR3 reads TGTGCCAGCAGCCTAACAGTGAACACTGAAGCTTTCTTT. Translating gives CASSLTVNTEAFF.

The chain has TRBV5-1 and TRBJ1-4, with D perhaps TRBD1 (5 bases). Germline CDR1 is SGHRS and CDR2 is YFSETQ. The CDR3 is 14 amino acids. The V and J ends lost 4 bases and 11 bases respectively, with 18 bases between them. The CDR3 DNA reads TGCGCCAGCAGCCCCTGGACCGGGAGGGACAAACTGTTTTTT. Protein product: CASSPWTGRDKLFF. Full variable domain (outside the CDR3, taken from reference TRBV5-1 and TRBJ1-4): KAGVTQTPRYLIKTRGQQVTLSCSPISGHRSVSWYQQTPGQGLQFLFEYFSETQRNKGNFPGRFSGRQFSNSRSEMNVSTLELGDSALYLCASSPWTGRDKLFFGSGTQLSVL.

The gene calls are TRBV2 and TRBJ2-7; D gene ambiguous. CDR3 length: 14 residues. The V gene lost 2 bases and the J gene lost 6 bases, with 14 bases spanning the gap. Germline V gene sequence: CDR1 SNHLY, CDR2 FYNNEI. CDR3 sequence reads: CASSETSGSGEQYF. DNA of the CDR3: TGTGCCAGCAGTGAAACCTCCGGGTCTGGCGAGCAGTACTTC. The full variable domain, with the rest looked up from reference TRBV2 and TRBJ2-7, is EPEVTQTPSHQVTQMGQEVILRCVPISNHLYFYWYRQILGQKVEFLVSFYNNEISEKSEIFDDQFSVERPDGSNFTLKIRSTKLEDSAMYFCASSETSGSGEQYFGPGTRLTVT.

This clone has only a few counts. The J gene is TRBJ1-2, the V gene TRBV28; a weak D match, TRBD1 (6 bases). CDR1 is MDHEN, CDR2 SYDVKM, per germline. This CDR3 contains 16 residues. V was pared by 4 bases and J by 1 base, with 16 bases between. This CDR3 is CASSSGATQINYGYTF. In DNA, the CDR3 is TGTGCCAGCAGTTCAGGGGCCACCCAGATTAACTATGGCTACACCTTC.

The V gene is TRBV2, the J gene TRBJ2-2, with 12 nucleotides matching TRBD2. After removal of 10 bases from V and 5 bases from J, the junction contained 14 bases not matched to a gene. CDR3 length: 17 amino acids. Germline V gives CDR1 SNHLY, CDR2 FYNNEI. For the CDR3, the DNA is TGTGCCACCCAGGGAAGGCTAGCGGGAGGGTCTACCGGGGAGCTGTTTTTT. Translating it yields CATQGRLAGGSTGELFF.

The rearrangement joins TRBV7-3 to TRBJ2-1; 11 positions match TRBD2. CDR3 length equals 15 residues. Per germline, CDR1 SGHTA and CDR2 FQGTGA. V dropped 5 bases and J dropped 7; count of bases not matched to a gene: 7. The chain's CDR3 is CASSQTSGSKNEQFF. CDR3 DNA: TGTGCCAGCAGCCAAACTAGCGGGAGTAAAAATGAGCAGTTCTTC. Based on the CDR3 plus reference TRBV7-3 and TRBJ2-1, the full variable domain is GAGVSQTPSNKVTEKGKYVELRCDPISGHTALYWYRQSLGQGPEFLIYFQGTGAADDSGLPNDRFFAVRPEGSVSTLKIQRTERGDSAVYLCASSQTSGSKNEQFFGPGTRLTVL.

The chain carries TRBV7-9 and TRBJ1-1, with a tentative D call TRBD1 (5 bases). CDR3 length: 15 residues. The V gene lost 2 bases and the J gene lost 1 base, with 11 bases spanning the gap. CDR1 is SEHNR, CDR2 FQNEAQ, per germline (reference sequence). The CDR3 DNA sequence: TGTGCCAGCAGCTTATGGACAATGGAGAACACTGAAGCTTTCTTT. This encodes CASSLWTMENTEAFF.

The V call is TRBV5-1, the J call TRBJ1-1, with 10 bases matching TRBD1. V was pared by 0 bases and J by 1 base, with 3 bases of the junction left unmatched. Per the germline V gene, CDR1 is SGHRS and CDR2 is YFSETQ. CDR3 length equals 16 residues. CDR3 sequence reads: CASSLGDRGGNTEAFF. CDR3 nucleotide sequence: TGCGCCAGCAGCTTGGGGGACAGGGGAGGGAACACTGAAGCTTTCTTT.

This clone was counted a few times. Other DNA sequences within the sample encode an identical CDR3. The rearrangement uses TRBV29-1 and TRBJ1-2; D is unresolved. Germline-derived CDR1 and CDR2 are SQVTM and ANQGSEA. The V end was cut by 4 bases, the J end by 5 bases, with 8 bases between. The CDR3 spans 11 residues. This CDR3 reads CSVVEAYGYTF. The CDR3 DNA is TGCAGCGTTGTCGAAGCTTATGGCTACACCTTC.

This clone was seen more than once but under ten times. Being one base from a much bigger clone, this may be a read error. This sample includes further DNA sequences coding for the same CDR3. The V and J genes are TRBV11-1 and TRBJ1-1; D ambiguous. The CDR3 is 13 amino acids. V lost 4 bases to trimming and J lost 3 bases, with 9 bases between them. Germline loops: CDR1 SGHAT, CDR2 FQDESV (reference sequence). The CDR3 region has the DNA TGTGCCAGCAGCTCCCAGAGGGACACTGAAGCTTTCTTT. This sequence encodes CASSSQRDTEAFF.

V is TRBV7-3 and J is TRBJ2-6; 11 bases match TRBD2. The CDR3 spans 17 residues. Looked up from germline, CDR1 is SGHTA and CDR2 is FQGTGA. The J segment lost 0 bases and the V segment lost 4 bases, leaving 2 bases of the junction unmatched. CDR3 sequence (DNA): TGTGCCAGCAGCTCCGGGACTAGCGGCTCTGGGGCCAACGTCCTGACTTTC. Amino acids: CASSSGTSGSGANVLTF.

This rearrangement joins TRBV7-2 to TRBJ2-7; 11 bases fit TRBD2. Per germline, CDR1 SGHTA and CDR2 FQGNSA. V lost 5 bases to trimming and J lost 3 bases; unmatched junction nucleotides: 9. The length of the CDR3 is 16 residues. The CDR3 DNA is TGTGCCAGCAGCGAGGGACTAGCGGCCGCCAACTACGAGCAGTACTTC. Protein sequence: CASSEGLAAANYEQYF.

The chain has TRBV20-1 and TRBJ2-1, with TRBD2 as a possible D gene (6 bases). V was shortened by 5 bases and J by 9 bases, with 11 bases between the two germline ends. The CDR3 has 11 amino acids. Germline V gene data show CDR1 as DFQATT and CDR2 as SNEGSKA (reference sequence). In DNA, the CDR3 is TGCAGTGCTCCTACGGGAGTTGAGCAGTTCTTC. Translating gives CSAPTGVEQFF.

The V and J genes are TRBV30 and TRBJ1-1; 8 nucleotides agree with TRBD1. This CDR3 spans 17 amino acids. The germline CDR1 and CDR2 sequences are GTSNPN and SVGIG (reference sequence). V shed 1 base, J shed 3 bases, and the junction held 13 bases outside the gene matches. In DNA, the CDR3 is TGTGCCTGGAGTGCCCACCTAGACAGGGGATTGGACACTGAAGCTTTCTTT. This sequence encodes CAWSAHLDRGLDTEAFF.

The chain links TRBV30 to TRBJ1-3, with D possibly matching TRBD1 (5 bases). Germline CDR1 and CDR2: GTSNPN and SVGIG (reference sequence). Trimming removed 2 bases at V and 0 bases at J, with 5 bases between. This CDR3 contains 13 residues. The CDR3 DNA reads TGTGCCTGGAGTAGGGGCTCTGGAAACACCATATATTTT. It translates to CAWSRGSGNTIYF.

There are a few counts of this clone. DNA for the CDR3: TGTGCCAGCAGCTTGGTTAGCGGGAGGGTCTACAATGAGCAGTTCTTC. Its protein product is CASSLVSGRVYNEQFF. The V and J genes are TRBV5-4 and TRBJ2-1; TRBD2 agrees at 11 bases. Germline V CDR1 and CDR2: SGHNT, YYREEE (reference sequence). Germline trimming cut 0 bases from V and 3 bases from J; bases unmatched to any gene: 2. The CDR3 sequence is 16 residues long.

This clone came up once. The chain is built from TRBV7-9 and TRBJ2-7; D is uncertain. This CDR3 has 14 residues. Trimming cost V 5 bases and J 0 bases, with 11 bases left between them. CDR1 and CDR2 from the germline V gene are SEHNR and FQNEAQ (reference sequence). The CDR3 coding sequence is TGTGCCAGCAGCCCACATGCGAGCTCCTACGAGCAGTACTTC. It yields the protein CASSPHASSYEQYF.

The rearrangement links TRBV9 to TRBJ1-1; the match to TRBD1 covers 7 bases. CDR3 length: 15 residues. Germline V gives CDR1 SGDLS, CDR2 YYNGEE. J was trimmed by 5 bases and V by 0 bases; bases with no gene match: 7. CDR3 nucleotides: TGTGCCAGCAGCGTAGAGGGGGCGGTGGTTACTGAAGCTTTCTTT. Protein: CASSVEGAVVTEAFF.

The J gene is TRBJ1-2, the V gene TRBV5-4; possible D gene TRBD1, 6 bases. V lost 5 bases, J lost 1 base, and 18 bases lay in between. Germline CDR1 SGHNT, CDR2 YYREEE (reference sequence). This CDR3 contains 16 residues. The DNA for the CDR3 is TGTGCCAGCAGTAGGGGGGGTGACAGCGTTAACTATGGCTACACCTTC. Its protein is CASSRGGDSVNYGYTF.

J is TRBJ2-1 and V is TRBV19, with D possibly matching TRBD2 (6 bases). Deletions cut 4 bases from V and 6 bases from J, with 16 bases between. Per germline, CDR1 LNHDA and CDR2 SQIVND (reference sequence). The CDR3 loop spans 15 amino acids. The CDR3 DNA reads as TGTGCCAGTAGTACCGTACTAGCTGGGTCCAATGAGCAGTTCTTC. Protein product: CASSTVLAGSNEQFF.

The J gene is TRBJ2-2, the V gene TRBV5-4; the match to TRBD2 covers 10 bases. V lost 4 bases, J lost 6 bases, and 12 bases stayed unmatched. Germline loops: CDR1 SGHNT, CDR2 YYREEE (reference sequence). CDR3 size: 17 residues. CDR3 amino acids: CASSPAMGTSAAGELFF. As DNA, the CDR3 is TGTGCCAGCAGCCCAGCAATGGGGACTAGCGCGGCCGGGGAGCTGTTTTTT.

The chain couples TRBV7-9 to TRBJ2-7; D perhaps matches TRBD1 (6 bases). The CDR3 covers 17 residues. The germline gives CDR1 SEHNR, CDR2 FQNEAQ (reference sequence). V shed 0 bases and J shed 3 bases, with 18 bases lying between them. The CDR3 coding sequence is TGTGCCAGCAGCTTAGCGTTGAGACAGGAGGTCGACTACGAGCAGTACTTC. Residues: CASSLALRQEVDYEQYF.

The gene calls are TRBV14 and TRBJ2-1; TRBD1 aligns across 11 bases. CDR3 size: 15 residues. From germline, CDR1 is SGHDN and CDR2 FVKESK. Germline trimming cut 5 bases from V and 12 bases from J; bases unmatched to any gene: 12. This chain's CDR3 is CASSKGLGQGARQFF. CDR3 sequence (DNA): TGTGCCAGCAGCAAGGGGTTAGGACAGGGGGCGAGGCAGTTCTTC.

A few counts support this clone. V usage is TRBV5-1 and J usage is TRBJ1-1; the D is unclear. V was cut by 4 bases and J by 7 bases, with 14 bases left in between. CDR1 is SGHRS and CDR2 is YFSETQ in the germline V gene. This CDR3 comprises 13 residues. The CDR3 DNA sequence: TGCGCCAGCAGCAGTGGGATAGGCGGTGAAGCTTTCTTT. Amino acid sequence: CASSSGIGGEAFF.

The gene calls are TRBV14 and TRBJ1-1, with D maybe TRBD1 (5 bases). CDR1 is SGHDN, CDR2 FVKESK, per germline. V lost 1 base and J lost 7, with 10 bases in between. The CDR3 spans 13 residues. The CDR3 reads CASSQVYQGEAFF. The CDR3 nucleotides read TGTGCCAGCAGCCAAGTTTATCAGGGTGAAGCTTTCTTT.

This sequence joins TRBV6-1 and TRBJ1-5, with TRBD1 matching 8 bases. V gave up 3 bases and J gave up 7 bases; unmatched junction bases: 5. The CDR3 consists of 14 residues. Germline V lookup: CDR1 MNHNS, CDR2 SASEGT. DNA for the CDR3: TGTGCCAGCAGTGAGGACAGGGATGGACAGCCCCAGCATTTT. As protein: CASSEDRDGQPQHF.